This T cell receptor beta chain was sequenced for a study of control samples from healthy donors and cancer patients. Clones were sequenced by immunoSEQ multiplex PCR, and TCRdb holds only the in-frame ones, with some missing. In the table there are 100,000 to 150,000 clones, 85% to 95% of which are singletons. The CDR3 consists of 16 residues. With 4 bases clipped from V and 3 bases from J, the junction kept 9 bases outside the gene matches. Germline lookup yields CDR1 KGHSH and CDR2 LQKENI. The TCR sequence derives from a man older than 75 with head and neck cancer. This chain uses TRBV18 with TRBJ1-5; 7 bases agree with TRBD1. Sequencing was carried out using PBMCs. The CDR3 region has the DNA TGTGCCAGCTCACTCACGACAGGGCCGCTCAATCAGCCCCAGCATTTT. Protein: CASSLTTGPLNQPQHF.